This is a list of T cell receptor beta chains from one sample in a study of blood T cell repertoires in COVID-19. Produced via immunoSEQ multiplex PCR; TCRdb's table is partial and in-frame only. In the table there are 30,000 to 40,000 clones, about 85% of which are singletons. Sample: peripheral blood. The receptors were sampled from a human donor with acute or convalescent COVID-19. The donor label of this sample is uncertain. The CDR3 runs from the conserved cysteine through the conserved F or W. Each record gives: V gene, D gene, J gene, clone size, CDR3 DNA, CDR3 protein. A D gene is named only where the DNA matches it firmly. Not every row has a clone size; where given, it reads once, few, many or a size class.

>TRBV7-2|TRBD1|TRBJ2-2|.
TGTGCCAGCAGCTACCACCCCGGGACAGGGGGGGCAGAGCTGTTTTTT
CASSYHPGTGGAELFF
>TRBV6-5|TRBD1|TRBJ1-5|.
TGTGCCAGCAGACCACAGGGGGCGGGCAATCAGCCCCAGCATTTT
CASRPQGAGNQPQHF
>TRBV10-1|TRBD1|TRBJ1-1|.
TGCGCCAGCAGTGGGCAGGGGGCAGCGACTGAAGCTTTCTTT
CASSGQGAATEAFF
>TRBV4-3|TRBD2|TRBJ2-3|.
TGCGCCAGCAGCCCGGGACTAGCGGGGGGGCCCGGCACAGATACGCAGTATTTT
CASSPGLAGGPGTDTQYF
>TRBV28|.|TRBJ1-2|few
TGTGCCATCTCCACAGAGCATAACTATGGCTACACCTTC
CAISTEHNYGYTF
>TRBV7-2|.|TRBJ1-1|.
TGTGCCAGCAGCTTGGGCAGGGCGAACACTGAAGCTTTCTTT
CASSLGRANTEAFF
>TRBV19|.|TRBJ2-2|.
TGTGCCAGTAGTATAGGTGGACCAGGCGAGGGAGCCAACACCGGGGAGCTGTTTTTT
CASSIGGPGEGANTGELFF
>TRBV9|TRBD2|TRBJ2-1|.
TGTGCCAGCAGCGCAGATAGCGGGAGTGTGTACAATGAGCAGTTCTTC
CASSADSGSVYNEQFF
>TRBV10-1|.|TRBJ2-1|few
TGCGCCAGCAGTACGGGGTATACCTACAATGAGCAGTTCTTC
CASSTGYTYNEQFF
>TRBV5-6|.|TRBJ1-2|.
TGTGCCAGCAGCTCGGTACAGGGAAACGGCTACACCTTC
CASSSVQGNGYTF
>TRBV6-5|TRBD1|TRBJ1-4|.
TGTGCCAGCACAAAGACAGGGGCGGGTGAAAAACTGTTTTTT
CASTKTGAGEKLFF
>TRBV9|TRBD1|TRBJ1-2|.
TGTGCCAGCAGCGATCGGGACAGAGAGCCTAACTATGGCTACACCTTC
CASSDRDREPNYGYTF
>TRBV5-1|TRBD2|TRBJ2-1|.
TGCGCCAGCAGCTTATGGACTAGCGGCAATGAGCAGTTCTTC
CASSLWTSGNEQFF
>TRBV5-1|.|TRBJ1-2|.
TGCGCCAGCAGCCCGCCCTTGACAGGAAATGGCTACACCTTC
CASSPPLTGNGYTF
>TRBV29-1|.|TRBJ2-7|.
TGCAGCGTTGCCAGGGAAGTCCACGAGCAGTACTTC
CSVAREVHEQYF
>TRBV6-2/TRBV6-3|.|TRBJ1-5|.
TGTGCCAGCAGTTCCGCGGGGGCGCAGGATCAGCCCCAGCATTTT
CASSSAGAQDQPQHF
>TRBV18|.|TRBJ1-6|.
TGTGCCAGCTCACCAAGAATGGGGGCATCTAATTCACCCCTCCACTTT
CASSPRMGASNSPLHF
>TRBV24-1|.|TRBJ1-2|once
TGTGCCACCAGAGGGGCAGGGGAAGGGTATGGCTATGGCTACACCTTC
CATRGAGEGYGYGYTF
>TRBV4-2|TRBD2|TRBJ2-1|.
TGTGCCAGCAGCCAAACCACCTCCGGGACTAGCTCCTACAATGAGCAGTTCTTC
CASSQTTSGTSSYNEQFF
>TRBV27|.|TRBJ2-3|.
TGTGCCAGCAGTTTATCCGGGACAACTAGCACAGATACGCAGTATTTT
CASSLSGTTSTDTQYF
>TRBV2|.|TRBJ2-2|.
TGTGCCAGCAGTCCGGGGTACACCGGGGAGCTGTTTTTT
CASSPGYTGELFF
>TRBV30|.|TRBJ2-7|.
TGTGCCTGGAGAGCAGGGTTTTTAGAGCAGTACTTC
CAWRAGFLEQYF
>TRBV2|TRBD1|TRBJ1-2|.
TGTGCCAGCACCGGACAGGGGGTATATGGCTACACCTTC
CASTGQGVYGYTF
>TRBV7-6|.|TRBJ2-5|.
TGTGCCAGCAGCTCCTCTGAGGTGGAGACCCAGTACTTC
CASSSSEVETQYF
>TRBV12-3/TRBV12-4|.|TRBJ1-2|.
TGTGCCAGCCACGGGGAGGCCTATGGCTACACCTTC
CASHGEAYGYTF
>TRBV2|TRBD2|TRBJ2-2|.
TGTGCCAGCAGTAGGACTAGTGGTTACACCGGGGAGCTGTTTTTT
CASSRTSGYTGELFF
>TRBV11-3|.|TRBJ1-1|.
TGTGCCAGCAGCTCACGTCAACGGGGGAACACTGAAGCTTTCTTT
CASSSRQRGNTEAFF
>TRBV4-1|TRBD2|TRBJ2-1|.
TGCGCCAGCAGTAGGACTAGCGGGGGGATGTCCTACAATGAGCAGTTCTTC
CASSRTSGGMSYNEQFF
>TRBV19|TRBD1|TRBJ2-7|.
TGTGCCAGTACCCCAACCCGGACAGGGTCCCACTACGAGCAGTACTTC
CASTPTRTGSHYEQYF
>TRBV7-3|.|TRBJ2-2|.
TGTGCCAGCAGCTTAACGGGGTCAGGGACGAACACCGGGGAGCTGTTTTTT
CASSLTGSGTNTGELFF
>TRBV5-6|.|TRBJ1-2|.
TGTGCCAGCAGCTTGACTCTTGGTGGCTACACCTTC
CASSLTLGGYTF
>TRBV18|TRBD1|TRBJ2-1|.
TGTGCCAGCTCACGTGACAGGGGGCTAAGCTCCTACAATGAGCAGTTCTTC
CASSRDRGLSSYNEQFF
>TRBV2|TRBD1|TRBJ1-5|.
TGTGCCAGCACTAGGGACAGCTCTAGCAATCAGCCCCAGCATTTT
CASTRDSSSNQPQHF
>TRBV6-4|TRBD2|TRBJ2-6|.
TGTGCCAGCAGTGCCTTCCCGGGGGGGCCCCCCAACGTCCTGACTTTC
CASSAFPGGPPNVLTF
>TRBV6-2/TRBV6-3|TRBD1|TRBJ1-5|.
TGTGCCAGCAGTTACTCAGGGGGCACGGGCAATCAGCCCCAGCATTTT
CASSYSGGTGNQPQHF
>TRBV18|TRBD1|TRBJ2-1|.
TGTGCCAGCTCACAAAACTCTCCGGGACAGTCGTACAATGAGCAGTTCTTC
CASSQNSPGQSYNEQFF
>TRBV24-1|TRBD2|TRBJ2-5|.
TGTGCCACCAGTGAATCCGGGACTAGAGAGACCCAGTACTTC
CATSESGTRETQYF
>TRBV28|.|TRBJ1-2|once
TGTGCCAGCAGTCCTGTTATGGGAGGCGTCCGCTTTGGTGATGGCTACACCTTC
CASSPVMGGVRFGDGYTF
>TRBV3-1/TRBV3-2|.|TRBJ1-2|once
TGTGCCAGCAGCCAAGAAGGCGCAGGGAAGGCGGGGGGCTATGGCTACACCTTC
CASSQEGAGKAGGYGYTF
>TRBV24-1|TRBD2|TRBJ2-2|.
TGTGCCACCAGTGATGGACTAGCGGGAGTTCAAGACACCGGGGAGCTGTTTTTT
CATSDGLAGVQDTGELFF
>TRBV18|.|TRBJ2-5|.
TGTGCCAGCTCACCACGGACAGTGCAAGAGACCCAGTACTTC
CASSPRTVQETQYF